This T cell receptor beta chain was profiled in a study of type 1 and type 2 diabetes patients. The V gene lost 1 base and the J gene lost 5 bases, with 5 bases spanning the gap. This CDR3 has 12 residues. From germline, CDR1 is SGHDN and CDR2 FVKESK. Genomic DNA was the PCR template. Multiplex PCR with 30 forward and 13 reverse primers amplified the TCR beta CDR3. TCRdb reprocessed the multiplex PCR reads with MiXCR, giving one entry per CDR3 protein. The table records approximately 260,000 distinct CDR3 sequences, roughly 48% of them present only once. Sequenced input: peripheral blood mononuclear cells (PBMCs). The rearrangement links TRBV14 to TRBJ1-1; D is unresolved. This TCR came from a man aged 18 to 29 with type 2 diabetes. DNA for the CDR3: TGTGCCAGCAGCCAAGGTTTTACTGAAGCTTTCTTT. Its protein product is CASSQGFTEAFF.